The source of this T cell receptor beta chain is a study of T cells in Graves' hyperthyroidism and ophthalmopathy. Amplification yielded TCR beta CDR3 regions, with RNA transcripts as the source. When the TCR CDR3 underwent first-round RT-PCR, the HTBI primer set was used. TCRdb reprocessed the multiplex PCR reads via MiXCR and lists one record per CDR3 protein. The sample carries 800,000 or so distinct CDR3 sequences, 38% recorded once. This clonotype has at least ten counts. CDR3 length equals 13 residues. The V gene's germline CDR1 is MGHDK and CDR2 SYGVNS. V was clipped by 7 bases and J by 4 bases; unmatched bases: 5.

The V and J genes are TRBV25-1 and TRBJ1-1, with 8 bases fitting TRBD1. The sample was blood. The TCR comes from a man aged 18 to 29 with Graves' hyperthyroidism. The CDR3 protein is CASTGQGPTEAFF. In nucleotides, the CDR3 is TGTGCCAGCACCGGACAGGGTCCCACTGAAGCTTTCTTT.